Here is one T cell receptor (beta chain) with its context. The sample comes from a study of control samples from healthy donors and cancer patients. Method: immunoSEQ multiplex PCR; TCRdb's copy keeps in-frame clones and lacks some. The data contain 45,000 to 60,000 clones, about nine tenths of them singletons. Trimming took 6 bases from V and 5 from J; bases not matched to a gene: 2. CDR3 length: 14 amino acids. Germline V lookup: CDR1 KGHSH, CDR2 LQKENI. This receptor was obtained from a man aged 60 to 69 with head and neck cancer. The chain links TRBV18 to TRBJ2-3; 13 nucleotides match TRBD2. The material sequenced was PBMCs. CDR3 in DNA: TGTGCCAGCTCCTGGACTAGCGGGAGAGATACGCAGTATTTT. It translates to CASSWTSGRDTQYF.